A selection of T cell receptor beta chains follows, all from one sample in a study of graft-versus-host responses after intestinal transplantation. Which antigens these TCRs recognize remains unknown. Sequencing was performed with immunoSEQ multiplex PCR; in TCRdb, only in-frame clones are kept and a portion is missing. The data hold 25,000 to 35,000 clones, with around 83% observed a single time. The source was unstimulated CD8+ T cells sorted from spleen or lymph node cells, collected before intestinal transplant. All receptors come from a human donor who received an intestinal transplant. CDR3s include the opening cysteine and the closing phenylalanine or tryptophan. The order of the fields is V gene, clone size, D gene, J gene, CDR3 DNA, CDR3 protein. The D gene is left open where the match is weak. Size tells how often a clone was seen (once, few, many) or the class of an expanded clone, and some rows leave it out.

v_call: TRBV6-5
clone_size: -
d_call: TRBD1
j_call: TRBJ2-5
cdr3_nt: TGTGCCAGCAGCCAGCGACAGGGGGAGACCCAGTACTTC
cdr3_aa: CASSQRQGETQYF

v_call: TRBV5-4
clone_size: -
d_call: TRBD1
j_call: TRBJ1-1
cdr3_nt: TGTGCCAGCAGCCCCGAGACAGGGGACATGAACACTGAAGCTTTCTTT
cdr3_aa: CASSPETGDMNTEAFF

v_call: TRBV4-1
clone_size: once
d_call: -
j_call: TRBJ2-7
cdr3_nt: TGCGCCAGCAGCCAATATAAAGGGGGTGTTGAGCAGTACTTC
cdr3_aa: CASSQYKGGVEQYF

v_call: TRBV6-5
clone_size: -
d_call: -
j_call: TRBJ2-3
cdr3_nt: TGTGCCAGCAGTCCTGGGACATCCGATACGCAGTATTTT
cdr3_aa: CASSPGTSDTQYF

v_call: TRBV9
clone_size: -
d_call: -
j_call: TRBJ2-7
cdr3_nt: TGTGCCAGCAGCGTAGCCCTCCTCTCCGAGCAGTACTTC
cdr3_aa: CASSVALLSEQYF

v_call: TRBV4-1
clone_size: few
d_call: -
j_call: TRBJ1-2
cdr3_nt: TGCGCCAGCAGCCTACACGACACTTATGGCTACACCTTC
cdr3_aa: CASSLHDTYGYTF

v_call: TRBV6-6
clone_size: -
d_call: -
j_call: TRBJ2-7
cdr3_nt: TGTGCCAGCAGTTCGGTACGGGGGTTCTACGAGCAGTACTTC
cdr3_aa: CASSSVRGFYEQYF

v_call: TRBV6-1
clone_size: -
d_call: -
j_call: TRBJ2-3
cdr3_nt: TGTGCCAGCACCCCGGGAGAAGCCACAGATACGCAGTATTTT
cdr3_aa: CASTPGEATDTQYF

v_call: TRBV5-1
clone_size: -
d_call: TRBD2
j_call: TRBJ2-5
cdr3_nt: TGCGCCAGCAGCATTCTCCTCCCGGGGGGGGAGCAGTACTTC
cdr3_aa: CASSILLPGGEQYF

v_call: TRBV7-9
clone_size: -
d_call: -
j_call: TRBJ1-1
cdr3_nt: TGTGCCAGCAGCTCCGGAGGGGGGGCCACTGAAGCTTTCTTT
cdr3_aa: CASSSGGGATEAFF

v_call: TRBV12-5
clone_size: -
d_call: TRBD1
j_call: TRBJ1-2
cdr3_nt: TGTGCTAGTGGTTTGTGGACAGGGGATGAGGATGGCTACACCTTC
cdr3_aa: CASGLWTGDEDGYTF

v_call: TRBV27
clone_size: -
d_call: -
j_call: TRBJ2-7
cdr3_nt: TGTGCCAGCAGTTCCCTCCTATCCTACGAGCAGTACTTC
cdr3_aa: CASSSLLSYEQYF

v_call: TRBV4-1
clone_size: -
d_call: -
j_call: TRBJ2-2
cdr3_nt: TGCGCCAGCAGCCAAGATCCTGGGAGCGGGGAGCTGTTTTTT
cdr3_aa: CASSQDPGSGELFF

v_call: TRBV4-1
clone_size: -
d_call: TRBD1
j_call: TRBJ2-3
cdr3_nt: TGCGCCAGCAGCTCAGCACAGGGGAGCACAGATACGCAGTATTTT
cdr3_aa: CASSSAQGSTDTQYF

v_call: TRBV15
clone_size: -
d_call: -
j_call: TRBJ2-5
cdr3_nt: TGTGCCACCAGCAGAGACAGACAAGAGACCCAGTACTTC
cdr3_aa: CATSRDRQETQYF

v_call: TRBV27
clone_size: -
d_call: -
j_call: TRBJ2-7
cdr3_nt: TGTGCCAGCAGTTTTGGCAGGCTGTACGAGCAGTACTTC
cdr3_aa: CASSFGRLYEQYF

v_call: TRBV5-1
clone_size: -
d_call: TRBD1
j_call: TRBJ2-1
cdr3_nt: TGCGCCAGCAGTCTCTCGGGACAGGTATCCTACAATGAGCAGTTCTTC
cdr3_aa: CASSLSGQVSYNEQFF

v_call: TRBV4-1
clone_size: -
d_call: TRBD1
j_call: TRBJ1-2
cdr3_nt: TGCGCCAGCAGCCAAGTCGGGACAGGGGATGGCTACACCTTC
cdr3_aa: CASSQVGTGDGYTF

v_call: TRBV5-4
clone_size: -
d_call: -
j_call: TRBJ2-1
cdr3_nt: TGTGCCAGCAGCTTGGAACGGGGCTCCTACAATGAGCAGTTCTTC
cdr3_aa: CASSLERGSYNEQFF

v_call: TRBV30
clone_size: once
d_call: TRBD1
j_call: TRBJ2-7
cdr3_nt: TGTGCCTGGAGTGTAACACAGGGGGCCAACGAGCAGTACTTC
cdr3_aa: CAWSVTQGANEQYF

v_call: TRBV6-1
clone_size: -
d_call: -
j_call: TRBJ1-4
cdr3_nt: TGTGCCAGCAGTCCCCAAGCAGGCGAGAATGAAAAACTGTTTTTT
cdr3_aa: CASSPQAGENEKLFF

v_call: TRBV9
clone_size: -
d_call: -
j_call: TRBJ2-1
cdr3_nt: TGTGCCAGCAGCGTAGTGCGCGGCTCCTACAATGAGCAGTTCTTC
cdr3_aa: CASSVVRGSYNEQFF

v_call: TRBV5-1
clone_size: -
d_call: TRBD2
j_call: TRBJ2-2
cdr3_nt: TGCGCCAGCAGCTTGTACGGGAGGGCCATAGAGGAGCTGTTTTTT
cdr3_aa: CASSLYGRAIEELFF

v_call: TRBV7-6
clone_size: -
d_call: TRBD2
j_call: TRBJ2-2
cdr3_nt: TGTGCCACTACGGGGCTAGCGGGGAGCACCGGGGAGCTGTTTTTT
cdr3_aa: CATTGLAGSTGELFF

v_call: TRBV28
clone_size: -
d_call: -
j_call: TRBJ2-5
cdr3_nt: TGTGCCAGCAGTCAGGACAGCTCGTTTCAAGAGACCCAGTACTTC
cdr3_aa: CASSQDSSFQETQYF

v_call: TRBV2
clone_size: -
d_call: TRBD1
j_call: TRBJ1-2
cdr3_nt: TGTGCCAGCAGTGAAAAGTATGCAGGGGGAGTCTTCGCTAACTATGGCTACACCTTC
cdr3_aa: CASSEKYAGGVFANYGYTF

v_call: TRBV29-1
clone_size: once
d_call: -
j_call: TRBJ1-1
cdr3_nt: TGCAGCGTTGATCTGATCGGTCCTGAAGCTTTCTTT
cdr3_aa: CSVDLIGPEAFF

v_call: TRBV11-2
clone_size: -
d_call: -
j_call: TRBJ1-2
cdr3_nt: TGTGCCAGCAGCTTAGGGGCGGGTGGCTACACCTTC
cdr3_aa: CASSLGAGGYTF